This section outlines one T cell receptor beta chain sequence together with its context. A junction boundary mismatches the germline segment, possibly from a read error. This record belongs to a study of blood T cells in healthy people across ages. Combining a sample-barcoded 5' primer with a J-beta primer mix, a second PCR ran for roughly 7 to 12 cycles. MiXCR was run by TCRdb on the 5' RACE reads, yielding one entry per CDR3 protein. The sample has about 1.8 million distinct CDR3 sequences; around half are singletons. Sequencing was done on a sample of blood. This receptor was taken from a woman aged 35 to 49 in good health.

Here the CDR3 reads CAGSQDGTEYYNEQFF. CDR3 nucleotide sequence: TGCGCCGGCAGCCAAGATGGGACCGAATACTACAATGAGCAGTTCTTC. The rearrangement links TRBV4-3 to TRBJ2-1; D possibly uses TRBD1 or TRBD2 (5 bases each). Looked up from germline, CDR1 is LGHNA and CDR2 is YSLEER. This CDR3 spans 16 amino acids.